This T cell receptor (beta chain) appears in the sequencing data of a study of beta chain features in type 1 diabetes. The wider study: No age, gender or cell yield differences were seen between patients and healthy donors.

Sorted populations all exceeded 95% purity. Findings of the study overall: Short templates might get an advantage during PCR, and this would be equal in patients and controls. Cells with high TCR expression could be over-represented when cDNA is sequenced.

Of the isolated RNA, all was reverse transcribed, and so the sequenced material was expressed TCRB transcripts. Clones were sequenced by immunoSEQ multiplex PCR, and TCRdb holds only the in-frame ones, with some missing. The table includes roughly 120,000 clones, almost 40% detected once. J gave up 3 bases and V 5 bases, and 10 bases lay outside the gene matches. Germline lookup yields CDR1 SGHKS and CDR2 YYEKEE (reference sequence). The CDR3 contains 16 residues. Note on this clone: Its cognate antigen is unknown.

Input material: stem cell memory CD4+ T cells from blood. This receptor was obtained from a woman in her late teens or twenties in good health. The rearrangement links TRBV5-5 to TRBJ2-1, with 8 nucleotides matching TRBD1. CDR3 in DNA: TGTGCCAGCAGGCCTTCGCAGGGGGCCAACTACAATGAGCAGTTCTTC. It is translated as CASRPSQGANYNEQFF.